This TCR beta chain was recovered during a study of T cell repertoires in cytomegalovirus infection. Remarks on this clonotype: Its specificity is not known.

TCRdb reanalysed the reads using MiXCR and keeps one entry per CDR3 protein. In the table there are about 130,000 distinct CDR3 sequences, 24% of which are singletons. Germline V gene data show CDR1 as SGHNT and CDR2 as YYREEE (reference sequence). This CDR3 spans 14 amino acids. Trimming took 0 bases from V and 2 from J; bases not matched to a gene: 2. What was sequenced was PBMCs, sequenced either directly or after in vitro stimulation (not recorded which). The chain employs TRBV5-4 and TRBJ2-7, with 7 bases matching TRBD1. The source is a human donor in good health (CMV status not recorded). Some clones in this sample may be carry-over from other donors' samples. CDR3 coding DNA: TGTGCCAGCAGCTTGGGGGACAGCCCCTACGAGCAGTACTTC. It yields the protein CASSLGDSPYEQYF.